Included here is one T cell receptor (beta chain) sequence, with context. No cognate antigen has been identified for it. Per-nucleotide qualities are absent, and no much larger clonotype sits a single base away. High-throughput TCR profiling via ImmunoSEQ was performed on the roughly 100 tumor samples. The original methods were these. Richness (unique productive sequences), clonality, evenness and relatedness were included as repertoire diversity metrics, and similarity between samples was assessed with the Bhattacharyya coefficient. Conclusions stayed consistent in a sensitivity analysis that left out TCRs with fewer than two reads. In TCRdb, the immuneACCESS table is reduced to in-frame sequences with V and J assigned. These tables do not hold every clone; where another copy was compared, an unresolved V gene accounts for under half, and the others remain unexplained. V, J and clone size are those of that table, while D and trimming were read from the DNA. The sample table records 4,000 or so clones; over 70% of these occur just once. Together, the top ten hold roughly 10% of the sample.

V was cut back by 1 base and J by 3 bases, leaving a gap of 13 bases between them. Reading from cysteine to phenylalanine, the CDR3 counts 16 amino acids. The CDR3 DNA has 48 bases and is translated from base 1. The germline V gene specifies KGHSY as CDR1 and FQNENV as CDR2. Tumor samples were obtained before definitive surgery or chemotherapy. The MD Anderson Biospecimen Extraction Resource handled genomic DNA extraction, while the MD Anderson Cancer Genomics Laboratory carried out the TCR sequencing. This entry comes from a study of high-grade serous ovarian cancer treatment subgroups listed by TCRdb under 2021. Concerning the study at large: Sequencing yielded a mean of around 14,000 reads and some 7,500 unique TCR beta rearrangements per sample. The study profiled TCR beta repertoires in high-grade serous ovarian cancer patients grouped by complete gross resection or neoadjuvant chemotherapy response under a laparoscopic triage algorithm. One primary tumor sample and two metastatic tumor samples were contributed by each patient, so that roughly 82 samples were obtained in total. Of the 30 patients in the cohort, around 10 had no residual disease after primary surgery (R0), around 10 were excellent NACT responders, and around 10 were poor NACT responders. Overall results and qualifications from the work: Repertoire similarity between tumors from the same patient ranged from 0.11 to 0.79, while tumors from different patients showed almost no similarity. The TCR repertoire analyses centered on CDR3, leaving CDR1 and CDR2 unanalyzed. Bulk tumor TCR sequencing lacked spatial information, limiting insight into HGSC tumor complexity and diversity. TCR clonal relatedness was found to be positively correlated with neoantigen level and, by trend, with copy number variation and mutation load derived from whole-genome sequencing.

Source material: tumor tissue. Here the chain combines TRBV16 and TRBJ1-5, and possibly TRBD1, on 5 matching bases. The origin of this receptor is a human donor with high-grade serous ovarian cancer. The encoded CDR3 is CASSQLSTGANQPQHF. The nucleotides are TGTGCCAGCAGCCAATTGAGTACAGGTGCCAATCAGCCCCAGCATTTT.